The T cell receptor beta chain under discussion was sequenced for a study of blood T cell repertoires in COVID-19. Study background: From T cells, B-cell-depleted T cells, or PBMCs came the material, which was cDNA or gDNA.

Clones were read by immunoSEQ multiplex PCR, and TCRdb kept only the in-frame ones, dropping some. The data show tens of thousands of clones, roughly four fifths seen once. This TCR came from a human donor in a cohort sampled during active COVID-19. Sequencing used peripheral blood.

The CDR3 sequence is CASGIWSQPQHF. CDR3 bases: TGTGCTAGTGGTATCTGGAGTCAGCCCCAGCATTTT. The V gene is TRBV12-5, the J gene TRBJ1-5; D not resolved. V lost 5 bases to trimming and J lost 6 bases, with 8 bases between them. CDR1 and CDR2 from the germline V gene are LGHNT and FRNRAP. The CDR3 covers 12 residues.